This T cell receptor (beta chain) was captured by sequencing in a study of blood T cells in healthy people across ages. Every participating donor contributed 9.5 to 10 milliliters of peripheral blood through a draw. V was pared by 2 bases and J by 0 bases, with 16 bases between. CDR1 is SEHNR and CDR2 is FQNEAQ in the germline V gene (reference sequence). The CDR3 covers 17 residues. A sample-barcoded 5' primer and a J-beta primer mix were used in a second PCR of about 7 to 12 cycles. TCRdb re-called the 5' RACE reads with MiXCR, one entry per CDR3 protein. The table includes 780,000 or so distinct CDR3 sequences, 53% detected once.

The source is an elderly man in good health. Sequences were obtained from blood. The rearrangement uses TRBV7-9 and TRBJ1-2; weak D call: TRBD1 (6 bases). CDR3 nucleotide sequence: TGTGCCAGCAGCTTAAGGGAACAGGGACCTACTAACTATGGCTACACCTTC. This encodes CASSLREQGPTNYGYTF.